This T cell receptor beta chain was captured by sequencing in a study of cytomegalovirus exposure and HLA in healthy donors. Regarding the study as a whole: Roughly 170 TCR beta chains were listed as cytomegalovirus-associated. A few chains linked to CMV were shown in vitro to be specific for CMV antigens.

PCR used 60 Vbeta primers and 13 Jbeta primers. In the original workflow: A follow-up analysis tallied 65 million to 80 million unique TCR beta chains, approximately 10 million shared. Profiled with immunoSEQ multiplex PCR; TCRdb holds only in-frame clones, not every one. V, J and clone size reflect that table, while D and trimming were determined from the DNA. The sample lists roughly 190,000 clones; roughly 10% were seen once. This clone was detected a few times. Its specificity is not known. This clonotype was obtained from a young woman in good health and CMV-seropositive. The sample taken for sequencing was PBMCs.

CDR3 protein: CASSEFSGSTDTQYF. As DNA, the CDR3 is TGTGCCAGCAGTGAATTTAGCGGAAGCACAGATACGCAGTATTTT. The chain recombines TRBV25-1 with TRBJ2-3, with D tentatively TRBD2 (6 bases). The CDR3 spans 15 residues. Germline-derived CDR1 and CDR2 are MGHDK and SYGVNS. The V end lost 1 base, the J end lost 0 bases, and 8 bases lay between the germline ends.